A single TCR beta chain is shown here with its context. The data were taken from a study of blood T cell repertoires in COVID-19. Whole-study context: The analysed material was cDNA or gDNA that came from T cells, B-cell-depleted T cells, or PBMCs.

The table came from immunoSEQ multiplex PCR; TCRdb's copy has only in-frame clones and leaves some out. The sample records about 160,000 clones, roughly 85% being singletons. Looked up from germline, CDR1 is MNHEY and CDR2 is SMNVEV (reference sequence). The CDR3 runs to 17 residues. V was cut by 0 bases and J by 1 base, with 10 bases left in between. This receptor was identified in a woman aged 45-59 years with COVID-19, enrolled during active disease. The chain combines TRBV27 with TRBJ1-6, with D perhaps matching TRBD1 (5 bases). Sequencing was done on a sample of peripheral blood. CDR3 bases: TGTGCCAGCAGTTTATCGTTCGGGGGTTCCTATAATTCACCCCTCCACTTT. Translation: CASSLSFGGSYNSPLHF.